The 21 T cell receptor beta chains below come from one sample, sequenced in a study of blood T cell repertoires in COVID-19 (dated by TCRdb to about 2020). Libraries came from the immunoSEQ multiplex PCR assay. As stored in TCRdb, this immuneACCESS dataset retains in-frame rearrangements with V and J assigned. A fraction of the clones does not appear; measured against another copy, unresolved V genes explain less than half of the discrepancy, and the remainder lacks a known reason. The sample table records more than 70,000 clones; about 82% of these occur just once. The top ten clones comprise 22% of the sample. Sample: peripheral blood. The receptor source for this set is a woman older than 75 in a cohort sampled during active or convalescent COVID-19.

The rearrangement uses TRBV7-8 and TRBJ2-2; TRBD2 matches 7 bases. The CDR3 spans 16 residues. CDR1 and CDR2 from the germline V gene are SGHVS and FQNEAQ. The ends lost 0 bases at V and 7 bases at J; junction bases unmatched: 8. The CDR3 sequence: CASSLAVGGADGELFF. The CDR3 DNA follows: TGTGCCAGCAGCTTAGCGGTGGGAGGGGCGGACGGGGAGCTGTTTTTT. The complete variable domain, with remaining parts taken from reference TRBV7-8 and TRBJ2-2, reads GAGVSQSPRYKVAKRGQDVALRCDPISGHVSLFWYQQALGQGPEFLTYFQNEAQLDKSGLPSDRFFAERPEGSVSTLKIQRTQQEDSAVYLCASSLAVGGADGELFFGEGSRLTVL.

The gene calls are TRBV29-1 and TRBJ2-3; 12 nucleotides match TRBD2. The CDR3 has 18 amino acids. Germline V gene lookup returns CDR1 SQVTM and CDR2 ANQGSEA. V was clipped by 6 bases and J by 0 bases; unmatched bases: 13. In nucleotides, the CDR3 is TGCAGCGTAGCCGGGACTAGCGGGCCCTTTACTAGCACAGATACGCAGTATTTT. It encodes CSVAGTSGPFTSTDTQYF.

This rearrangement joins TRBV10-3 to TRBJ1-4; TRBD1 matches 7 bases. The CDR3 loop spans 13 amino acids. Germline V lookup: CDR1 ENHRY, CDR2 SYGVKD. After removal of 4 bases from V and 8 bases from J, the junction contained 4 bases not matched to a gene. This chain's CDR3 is CAISVGQNEKLFF. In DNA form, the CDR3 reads TGTGCCATCAGTGTGGGACAGAACGAAAAACTGTTTTTT.

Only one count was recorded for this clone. CDR3 residues: CSVEVSGRDTIYF. Written as DNA, the CDR3 is TGCAGCGTTGAGGTGTCGGGGAGGGACACCATATATTTT. The chain uses TRBV29-1 and TRBJ1-3; D not resolved. This CDR3 spans 13 amino acids. Deletions cut 3 bases from V and 8 bases from J, with 14 bases between. Germline CDR1 is SQVTM and CDR2 is ANQGSEA.

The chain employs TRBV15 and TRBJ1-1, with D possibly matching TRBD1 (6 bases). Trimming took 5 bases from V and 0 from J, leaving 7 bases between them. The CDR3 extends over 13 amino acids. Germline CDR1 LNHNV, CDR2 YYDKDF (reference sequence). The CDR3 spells CATSDRMNTEAFF. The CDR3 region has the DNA TGTGCCACCAGCGACAGGATGAACACTGAAGCTTTCTTT.

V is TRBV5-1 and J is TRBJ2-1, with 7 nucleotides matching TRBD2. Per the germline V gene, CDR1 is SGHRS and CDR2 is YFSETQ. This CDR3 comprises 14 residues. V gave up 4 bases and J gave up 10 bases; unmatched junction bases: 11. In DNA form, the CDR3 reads TGCGCCAGCAGCCAAGGACTAGAATCTGAGGAGCAGTTCTTC. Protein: CASSQGLESEEQFF.

The CDR3 nucleotides are TGTGCCAGCAGCTTAGCGCCGACAGGGTGGGGGGAAGGCTACACCTTC. The encoded protein is CASSLAPTGWGEGYTF. The rearrangement links TRBV7-2 to TRBJ1-2; TRBD1 aligns across 7 bases. Germline V gene sequence: CDR1 SGHTA, CDR2 FQGNSA. CDR3 length: 16 amino acids. The ends lost 0 bases at V and 8 bases at J; junction bases unmatched: 12.

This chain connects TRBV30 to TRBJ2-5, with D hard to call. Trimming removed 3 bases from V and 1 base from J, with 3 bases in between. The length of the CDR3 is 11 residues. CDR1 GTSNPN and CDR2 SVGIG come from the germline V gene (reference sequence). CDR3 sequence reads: CAWRAQETQYF. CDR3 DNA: TGTGCCTGGAGAGCCCAAGAGACCCAGTACTTC.

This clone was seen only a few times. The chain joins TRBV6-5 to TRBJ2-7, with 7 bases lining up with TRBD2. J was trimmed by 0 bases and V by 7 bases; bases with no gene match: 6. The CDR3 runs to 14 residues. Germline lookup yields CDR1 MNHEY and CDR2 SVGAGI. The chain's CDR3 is CASIRGGSSYEQYF. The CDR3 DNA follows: TGTGCCAGCATTCGGGGCGGGAGCTCCTACGAGCAGTACTTC.

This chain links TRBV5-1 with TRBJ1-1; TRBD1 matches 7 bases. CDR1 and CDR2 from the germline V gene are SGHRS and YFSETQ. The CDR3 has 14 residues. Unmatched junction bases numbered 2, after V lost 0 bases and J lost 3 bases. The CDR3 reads CASSLGQGHTEAFF. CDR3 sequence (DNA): TGCGCCAGCAGCTTGGGACAGGGTCACACTGAAGCTTTCTTT.

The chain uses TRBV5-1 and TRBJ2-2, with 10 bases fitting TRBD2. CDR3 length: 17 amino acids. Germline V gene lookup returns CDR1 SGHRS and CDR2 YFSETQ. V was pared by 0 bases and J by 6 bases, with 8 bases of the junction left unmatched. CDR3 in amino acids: CASSLEARSGRAGELFF. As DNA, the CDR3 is TGCGCCAGCAGCTTGGAGGCGAGGAGCGGGAGGGCCGGGGAGCTGTTTTTT.

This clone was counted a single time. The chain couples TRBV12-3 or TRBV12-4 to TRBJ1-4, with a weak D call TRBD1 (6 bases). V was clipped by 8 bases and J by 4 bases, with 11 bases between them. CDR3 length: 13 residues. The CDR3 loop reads CASRDTLNEKLFF. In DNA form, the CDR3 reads TGTGCCAGCCGGGACACCCTTAATGAAAAACTGTTTTTT.

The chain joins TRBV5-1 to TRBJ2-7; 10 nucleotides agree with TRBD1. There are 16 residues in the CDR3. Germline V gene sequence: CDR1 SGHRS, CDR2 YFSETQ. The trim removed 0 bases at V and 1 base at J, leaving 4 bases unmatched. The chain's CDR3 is CASSLGQGAISYEQYF. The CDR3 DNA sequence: TGCGCCAGCAGCTTGGGACAGGGGGCTATTTCCTACGAGCAGTACTTC.

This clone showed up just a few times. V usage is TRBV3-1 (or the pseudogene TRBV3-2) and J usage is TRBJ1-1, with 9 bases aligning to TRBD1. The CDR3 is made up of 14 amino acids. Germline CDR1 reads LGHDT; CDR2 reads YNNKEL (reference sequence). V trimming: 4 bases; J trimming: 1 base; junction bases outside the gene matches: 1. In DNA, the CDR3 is TGTGCCAGCAGCCCACAGGGGGCGAACACTGAAGCTTTCTTT. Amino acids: CASSPQGANTEAFF.

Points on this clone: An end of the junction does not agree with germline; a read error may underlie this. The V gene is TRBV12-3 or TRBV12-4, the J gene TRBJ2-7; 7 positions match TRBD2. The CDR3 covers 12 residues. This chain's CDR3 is CASSLGPGLLAF. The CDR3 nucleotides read TGTGCCAGCAGCCTCGGTCCGGGACTATTAGCGTTC.

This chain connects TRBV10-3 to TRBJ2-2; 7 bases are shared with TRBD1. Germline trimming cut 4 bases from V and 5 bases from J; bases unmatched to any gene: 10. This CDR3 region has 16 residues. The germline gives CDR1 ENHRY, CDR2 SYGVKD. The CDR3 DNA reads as TGTGCCATCAGTGCCAGGGACAGCGAACGGACCGGGGAGCTGTTTTTT. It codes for CAISARDSERTGELFF.

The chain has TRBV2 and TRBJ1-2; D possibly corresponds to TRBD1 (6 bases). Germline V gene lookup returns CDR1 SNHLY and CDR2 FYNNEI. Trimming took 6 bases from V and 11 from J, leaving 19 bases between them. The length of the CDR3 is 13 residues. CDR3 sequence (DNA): TGTGCCAGCAGGGGACAATCCGACGGAGATTACACCTTC. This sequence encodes CASRGQSDGDYTF.

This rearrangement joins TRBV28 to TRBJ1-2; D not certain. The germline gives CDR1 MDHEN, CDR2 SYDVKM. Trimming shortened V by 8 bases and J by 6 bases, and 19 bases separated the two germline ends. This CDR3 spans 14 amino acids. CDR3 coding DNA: TGTGCCAGCCTGCTTACGGGGAGCAGCAATGGCTACACCTTC. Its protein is CASLLTGSSNGYTF.

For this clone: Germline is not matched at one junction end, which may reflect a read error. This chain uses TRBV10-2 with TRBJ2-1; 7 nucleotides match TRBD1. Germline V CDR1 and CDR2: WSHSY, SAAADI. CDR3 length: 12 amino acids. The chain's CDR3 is CATSPGGNEQFF. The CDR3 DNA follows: TGCGCCACCAGTCCAGGGGGCAATGAGCAGTTCTTC.

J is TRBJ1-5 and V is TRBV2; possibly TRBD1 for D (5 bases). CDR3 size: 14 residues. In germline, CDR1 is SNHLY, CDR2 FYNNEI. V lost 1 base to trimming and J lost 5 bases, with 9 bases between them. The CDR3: CASSEGQIYQPQHF. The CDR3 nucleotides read TGTGCCAGCAGTGAAGGACAGATTTATCAGCCCCAGCATTTT.

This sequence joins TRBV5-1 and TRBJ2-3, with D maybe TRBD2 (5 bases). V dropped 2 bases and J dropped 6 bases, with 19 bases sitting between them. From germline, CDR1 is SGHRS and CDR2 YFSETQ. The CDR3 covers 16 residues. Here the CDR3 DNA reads TGCGCCAGCAGCTTTTACGGGGATACGTTAAGGGATACGCAGTATTTT. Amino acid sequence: CASSFYGDTLRDTQYF.